There are many counts of the clone carrying this TCR beta chain. This specimen comes from a study of breast tumors, draining lymph nodes, adjacent tissues. TCRdb re-derived calls from the multiplex PCR reads in MiXCR, one entry per CDR3 protein. The sample yields 150,000 to 250,000 distinct CDR3 sequences, around a third seen once. Axillary draining lymph nodes of breast cancer patients supplied the node samples. CDR1 and CDR2 (germline): SGHAT, FQNNGV. V lost 2 bases, J lost 8 bases, and 8 bases stayed unmatched. CDR3 length equals 15 residues. V is TRBV11-2 and J is TRBJ2-1, with 8 bases identical to TRBD2. This clonotype was sampled from a female donor with breast cancer. Some clones in this sample may be carry-over from other donors' samples. Input material: axillary lymph node tissue. Written as DNA, the CDR3 is TGTGCCAGCAGCTTACCTCTCGGGGGGGGTCATGAGCAGTTCTTC. Its translation: CASSLPLGGGHEQFF.